Sequencing of this TCR beta chain was carried out in a study of blood T cells in healthy people across ages. General study findings and limits: Long-lived donors carried more naive CD4+ cells and greater diversity than aged donors.

A second PCR, run for about 6 to 11 cycles, used a sample-barcoded 5' primer plus a J-beta primer mix. TCRdb recomputed calls from the 5' RACE reads with MiXCR, one row per CDR3 protein. The table shows 650,000 to 1,000,000 distinct CDR3 sequences, with about 37% occurring only once. Each donor had approximately 10 milliliters of peripheral blood drawn. Every sample yielded at least 7 million isolated PBMCs. From germline, CDR1 is MNHEY and CDR2 SVGEGT. CDR3 length: 12 amino acids. Trimming took off 6 bases at V and 7 bases at J, with 10 bases between the two ends. As to this clonotype: As yet, its antigen is unknown.

The chain employs TRBV6-2 or TRBV6-3 and TRBJ1-5; possible D gene TRBD1, 6 bases. The source material was blood. This receptor was taken from a man aged 18 to 30 in good health. The CDR3 region has the DNA TGTGCCAGCAGAGGGGGAAGACAGCCCCAGCATTTT. This encodes CASRGGRQPQHF.